Listed below are T cell receptor beta chains from one sample, sequenced in a study of blood T cells in healthy people across ages. Each CDR3 protein gets one entry after TCRdb re-called the 5' RACE reads with MiXCR. Counted here are just under 900,000 distinct CDR3 sequences, about 28% occurring once; the ten biggest clones make up 17%. The material sequenced was blood. The origin of the receptors is a woman older than 75 in good health. CDR3s include the opening cysteine and the closing phenylalanine or tryptophan. The D gene is left open where the match is weak. Clone sizes are given selectively: once, few, many, or a class where the clone is expanded.

>TRBJ1-1|many|TRBD1|TRBV7-2
TGTGCCAGCAGGACACAGGGGGGCGGCACTGAAGCTTTCTTT
CASRTQGGGTEAFF
>TRBJ2-5|many|NA|TRBV29-1
TGCAGCGCTGTGGGGATTACGAAAGAGACCCAGTACTTC
CSAVGITKETQYF
>TRBJ1-1|few|TRBD1|TRBV14
TGTGCCAGCAGCCCGGGACAGAGAATTCGTAACACTGAAGCTTTCTTT
CASSPGQRIRNTEAFF
>TRBJ1-6|few|TRBD1|TRBV7-2
TGTGCCAGCAGCCGAAGGACCAAGGACAGGGGGCGGGTGGATTCACCCCTCCACTTT
CASSRRTKDRGRVDSPLHF
>TRBJ1-2|NA|TRBD1|TRBV12-3/TRBV12-4
TGTGCCAGCAGTAACGAGGGGACAGTCAATCGCTACACCTTC
CASSNEGTVNRYTF
>TRBJ1-2|NA|TRBD1|TRBV6-2/TRBV6-3
TGTGCCAGCAGTTTCAGGGGGCACTATGGCTACACCTTC
CASSFRGHYGYTF
>TRBJ1-6|NA|NA|TRBV30
TGTGCCTGGAGTGTAGACCGCTCCTATAATTCACCCCTCCACTTT
CAWSVDRSYNSPLHF
>TRBJ1-5|NA|NA|TRBV18
TGTGCCAGCTCACGAGATCCTCACAATCAGCCCCAGCATTTT
CASSRDPHNQPQHF
>TRBJ1-1|few|NA|TRBV5-1
TGCGCCAGCAGCTTGGGTTTCACGAACACTGAAGCTTTCTTT
CASSLGFTNTEAFF
>TRBJ2-1|many|TRBD1|TRBV6-5
TGTGCCAGCAGAACAGGGGGCCCTTACAATGAGCAGTTCTTC
CASRTGGPYNEQFF
>TRBJ2-5|NA|NA|TRBV12-3/TRBV12-4
TGTACCAGCAGTCCTACCGGGGGAAGGGAGACCCAGTACTTC
CTSSPTGGRETQYF
>TRBJ2-5|many|NA|TRBV6-2/TRBV6-3
TGTGCCAGCAGTACCTGGACAGCCCAAGAGACCCAGTACTTC
CASSTWTAQETQYF
>TRBJ2-5|many|NA|TRBV20-1
TGCAGTAGTGAGAGGGGGCAAGAGACCCAGTACTTC
CSSERGQETQYF
>TRBJ2-5|NA|NA|TRBV6-2/TRBV6-3
TGTGCCAGCAGTTACGTGGGGGCCAACCAAGAGACCCAGTACTTC
CASSYVGANQETQYF
>TRBJ1-1|few|TRBD1|TRBV2
TGTGCCAGCACCAAGGGACAGGGGATGAACACTGAAGCTTTCTTT
CASTKGQGMNTEAFF
>TRBJ1-5|few|NA|TRBV7-2
TGTGCCAGCAGCTTTTCCGGGACAAATAGCAATCAGCCCCAGCATTTT
CASSFSGTNSNQPQHF
>TRBJ2-7|many|NA|TRBV20-1
TGCAGTGCCAGAGATGTAGGGGGGTCCTACGAGCAGTACTTC
CSARDVGGSYEQYF
>TRBJ2-3|many|TRBD1|TRBV4-3
TGCGCCAGCAGCCAAGGCGGCAGGGGGCGAACAGATACGCAGTATTTT
CASSQGGRGRTDTQYF
>TRBJ2-3|many|NA|TRBV20-1
TGCAGTGCTAGAGATGGGAGGCTCTCCTCCACAGATACGCAGTATTTT
CSARDGRLSSTDTQYF
>TRBJ1-1|NA|TRBD1|TRBV27
TGTGCCAGCAGTTGGGACAGGGGGCTGGACACTGAAGCTTTCTTT
CASSWDRGLDTEAFF
>TRBJ2-1|many|TRBD1|TRBV11-3
TGTGCCAGCAGCTCTTCTTCTGGGGGACAGGGGGTCAATGAGCAGTTCTTC
CASSSSSGGQGVNEQFF
>TRBJ2-1|many|TRBD2|TRBV3-1
TGTGCCAGCAGCCCAGACCGGGGGGAGGGGAATGAGCAGTTCTTC
CASSPDRGEGNEQFF
>TRBJ1-2|many|TRBD1|TRBV6-5
TGTGCCAGCAGTGGAGGGGGCGCGTATGGCTACACCTTC
CASSGGGAYGYTF
>TRBJ2-5|NA|NA|TRBV2
TGTGCCACCGACCGGGACGGCAAAGAGACCCAGTACTTC
CATDRDGKETQYF
>TRBJ1-2|NA|NA|TRBV18
TGTGCCAGCTCACCACCCAACTATGGCTACACCTTC
CASSPPNYGYTF
>TRBJ2-7|few|TRBD2|TRBV7-9
TGTGCCAGCAGCCCGTGGGGGGGTGCGAACAATGAGCAGTACTTC
CASSPWGGANNEQYF